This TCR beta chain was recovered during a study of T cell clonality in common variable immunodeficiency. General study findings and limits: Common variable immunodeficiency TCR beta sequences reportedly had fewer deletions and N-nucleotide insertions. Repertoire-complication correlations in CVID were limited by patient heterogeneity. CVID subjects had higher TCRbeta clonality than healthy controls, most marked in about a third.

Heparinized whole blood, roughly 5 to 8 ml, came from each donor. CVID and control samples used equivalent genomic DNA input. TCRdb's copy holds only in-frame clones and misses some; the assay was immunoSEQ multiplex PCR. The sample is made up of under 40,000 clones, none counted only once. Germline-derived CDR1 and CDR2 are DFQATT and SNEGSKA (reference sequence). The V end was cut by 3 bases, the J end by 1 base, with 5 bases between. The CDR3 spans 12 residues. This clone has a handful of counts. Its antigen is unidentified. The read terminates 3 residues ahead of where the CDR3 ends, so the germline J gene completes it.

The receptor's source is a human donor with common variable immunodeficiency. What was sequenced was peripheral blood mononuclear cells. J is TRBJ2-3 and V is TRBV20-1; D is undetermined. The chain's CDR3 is CSARQGTDTQYF. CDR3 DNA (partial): TGCAGTGCTAGGCAGGGCACAGATACG.